This T cell receptor (beta chain) comes out of a study of blood T cell repertoires in COVID-19. Study at large: COVID-19 samples collected from the United States, Italy and Spain covered acute and convalescent phases.

Authors' data handling: Reference gene primers were amplified, and this amplification served to estimate nucleated cell counts. Generated by immunoSEQ multiplex PCR, the TCRdb table keeps only in-frame clones and is missing some. Clonal size and the V and J genes are those of that table, whereas D and trimming came from the DNA. The sample holds approximately 500,000 clones; approximately 91% are singletons and the top ten take about 8%. The Seattle patients, enrolled during active infection, were followed longitudinally. This clone was found a few times. V lost 5 bases, J lost 10 bases, and 15 bases lay in between. Germline-derived CDR1 and CDR2 are SGHTA and FQGTGA. This CDR3 is built from 13 residues.

Sequencing was carried out using peripheral blood. The genes are TRBV7-3 and TRBJ1-5; D is unclear. The sequence derives from a woman between 45 and 65 years old with COVID-19, enrolled during active disease. The CDR3 reads CASSLHPGSPQHF. The CDR3 bases are TGTGCCAGCAGCCTACACCCGGGGAGCCCCCAGCATTTT.